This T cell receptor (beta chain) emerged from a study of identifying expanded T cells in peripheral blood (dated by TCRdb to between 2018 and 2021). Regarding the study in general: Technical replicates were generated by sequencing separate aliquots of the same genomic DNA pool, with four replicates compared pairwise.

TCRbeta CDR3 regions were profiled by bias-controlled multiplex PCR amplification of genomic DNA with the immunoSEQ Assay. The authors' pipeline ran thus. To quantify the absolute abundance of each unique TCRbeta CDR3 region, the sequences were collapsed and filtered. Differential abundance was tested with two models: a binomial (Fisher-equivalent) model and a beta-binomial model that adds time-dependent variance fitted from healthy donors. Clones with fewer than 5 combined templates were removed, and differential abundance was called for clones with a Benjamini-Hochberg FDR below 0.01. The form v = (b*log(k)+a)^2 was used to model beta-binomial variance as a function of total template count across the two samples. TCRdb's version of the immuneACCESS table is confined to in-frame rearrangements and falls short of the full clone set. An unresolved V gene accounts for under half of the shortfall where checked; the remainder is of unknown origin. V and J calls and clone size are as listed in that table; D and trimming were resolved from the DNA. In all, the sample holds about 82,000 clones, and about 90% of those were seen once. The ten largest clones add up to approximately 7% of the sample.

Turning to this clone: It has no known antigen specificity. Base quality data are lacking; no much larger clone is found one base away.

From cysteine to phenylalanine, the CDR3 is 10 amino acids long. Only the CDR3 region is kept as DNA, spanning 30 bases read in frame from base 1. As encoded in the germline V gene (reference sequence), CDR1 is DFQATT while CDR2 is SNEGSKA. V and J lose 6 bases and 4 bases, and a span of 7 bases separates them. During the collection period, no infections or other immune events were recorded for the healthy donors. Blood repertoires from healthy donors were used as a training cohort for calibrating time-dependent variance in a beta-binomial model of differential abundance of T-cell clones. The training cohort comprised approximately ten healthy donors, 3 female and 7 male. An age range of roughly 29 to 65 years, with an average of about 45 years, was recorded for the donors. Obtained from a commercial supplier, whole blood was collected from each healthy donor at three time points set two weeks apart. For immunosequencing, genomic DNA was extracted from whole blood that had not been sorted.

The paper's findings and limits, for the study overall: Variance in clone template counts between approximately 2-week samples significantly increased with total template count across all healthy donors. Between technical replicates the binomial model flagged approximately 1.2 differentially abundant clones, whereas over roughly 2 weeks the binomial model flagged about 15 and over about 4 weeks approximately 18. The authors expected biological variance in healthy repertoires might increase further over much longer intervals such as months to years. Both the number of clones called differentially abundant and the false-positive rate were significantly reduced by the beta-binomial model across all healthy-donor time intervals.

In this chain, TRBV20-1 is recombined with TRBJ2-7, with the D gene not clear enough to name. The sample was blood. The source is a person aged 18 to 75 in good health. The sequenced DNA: TGCAGTGCCGTAACTTACGAGCAGTACTTC. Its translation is CSAVTYEQYF.